This record covers a single T cell receptor (beta chain). Profiled with immunoSEQ multiplex PCR; TCRdb holds only in-frame clones, not every one. The table lists about 370,000 clones, roughly 90% of them singletons. This entry comes from a study of blood T cell repertoires in COVID-19. Seattle patients were enrolled while actively infected and followed longitudinally. CDR1 MNHEY and CDR2 SVGEGT come from the germline V gene. This CDR3 has 16 amino acids. Unmatched junction bases numbered 4, after V lost 2 bases and J lost 2 bases. The origin of this receptor is a woman aged 25-40 years with COVID-19, enrolled during active disease. Sequencing input: peripheral blood. The rearrangement joins TRBV6-2 or TRBV6-3 to TRBJ2-5; TRBD2 aligns across 11 bases. The CDR3 DNA reads TGTGCCAGCAGTTACCTTGGGACTAGCGGACAAGAGACCCAGTACTTC. Translation gives CASSYLGTSGQETQYF.